These T cell receptor beta chains were read from a single sample in a study of regulatory T cells in long-lasting Graves disease. TCRdb re-derived calls from the multiplex PCR reads in MiXCR, one entry per CDR3 protein. Of approximately 400,000 distinct CDR3 sequences in the sample, around 24% were seen once. Sequenced here: peripheral blood mononuclear cells (PBMCs), sampled when the disease was refractory, from a patient treated with antithyroid drugs. Source of these receptors: a female donor with Graves disease. Each CDR3 is given with its conserved first and last residue. A D gene is named only where the DNA matches it firmly. Size tells how often a clone was seen (once, few, many) or the class of an expanded clone, and some rows leave it out.

NA,TRBV6-1,TRBJ1-1,TRBD1,CASSTYAGTGETEAFF,TGTGCCAGCAGTACCTACGCCGGGACAGGGGAAACTGAAGCTTTCTTT
few,TRBV30,TRBJ1-4,NA,CAWRRGVSNEKLFF,TGTGCCTGGAGGCGCGGAGTCTCTAATGAAAAACTGTTTTTT
many,TRBV11-1,TRBJ2-7,NA,CASSLTLQGTYEQYF,TGTGCCAGCAGCTTAACGTTGCAGGGGACATACGAGCAGTACTTC
NA,TRBV30,TRBJ2-2,TRBD1,CAGTGQGASTGELFF,TGTGCCGGGACCGGACAGGGGGCGAGCACCGGGGAGCTGTTTTTT
few,TRBV5-1,TRBJ1-1,NA,CASSFGGDAFF,TGTGCCAGCAGCTTCGGAGGAGACGCTTTCTTT
few,TRBV3-1,TRBJ1-1,NA,CASSQAGGRLTEAFF,TGTGCCAGCAGCCAAGCGGGGGGGAGATTGACTGAAGCTTTCTTT
few,TRBV5-6,TRBJ2-4,NA,CASSLVGSNIQYF,TGTGCCAGCAGCTTGGTTGGCTCGAACATTCAGTACTTC
once,TRBV6-2/TRBV6-3,TRBJ1-2,NA,CASSEAKTGDYGYTF,TGTGCCAGCAGTGAAGCTAAGACAGGAGACTATGGCTACACCTTC
NA,TRBV28,TRBJ2-3,TRBD1,CASSASGTGGLHTQYF,TGTGCCAGCAGTGCCTCCGGGACAGGGGGTCTTCATACGCAGTATTTT
NA,TRBV19,TRBJ1-5,NA,CASSIRAHNQPQHF,TGTGCCAGTAGTATAAGGGCTCACAATCAGCCCCAGCATTTT
few,TRBV9,TRBJ2-5,NA,CASSVGPAETQYF,TGTGCCAGCAGCGTTGGACCAGCGGAGACCCAGTACTTC
NA,TRBV19,TRBJ2-7,TRBD1,CASSLTVGQNYEQYF,TGTGCCAGTAGCCTAACTGTGGGACAGAACTACGAGCAGTACTTC
many,TRBV15,TRBJ1-1,TRBD1,CATSRDQGGGAEAFF,TGTGCCACCAGCAGAGATCAGGGGGGAGGTGCTGAAGCTTTCTTT
many,TRBV7-8,TRBJ1-1,NA,CASSLARDGTEAFF,TGTGCCAGCAGCTTAGCGCGGGACGGCACTGAAGCTTTCTTT
many,TRBV20-1,TRBJ2-5,TRBD2,CSARDSGNQETQYF,TGCAGTGCTAGAGATAGCGGGAACCAAGAGACCCAGTACTTC
many,TRBV19,TRBJ1-2,NA,CASSLLLPGGAGYTF,TGTGCCAGTAGTTTGTTGCTTCCGGGGGGAGCTGGCTACACCTTC
NA,TRBV30,TRBJ1-5,NA,CAWSVDRARPQHF,TGTGCCTGGAGTGTTGACAGAGCAAGGCCCCAGCATTTT
NA,TRBV12-3/TRBV12-4,TRBJ1-1,NA,CASSSGPGTEAFF,TGTGCCAGCAGTTCCGGCCCGGGGACTGAAGCTTTCTTT
many,TRBV11-2,TRBJ2-5,NA,CASSLARAEETQYF,TGTGCCAGCAGCCTGGCTCGGGCAGAAGAGACCCAGTACTTC
many,TRBV20-1,TRBJ1-4,TRBD1,CSARDRASEKLFF,TGCAGTGCTAGGGACAGGGCGTCAGAAAAACTGTTTTTT
NA,TRBV6-1,TRBJ2-7,TRBD2,CASSQGLAGAKQYF,TGTGCCAGCAGCCAGGGACTAGCGGGAGCCAAGCAGTACTTC
NA,TRBV28,TRBJ1-5,NA,CASRPRRQPQHF,TGTGCCAGCAGGCCCCGTCGTCAGCCCCAGCATTTT
many,TRBV11-2,TRBJ2-7,TRBD2,CASSYRSGRASYEQYF,TGTGCCAGCAGCTACCGTAGCGGGAGGGCCTCTTACGAGCAGTACTTC
few,TRBV29-1,TRBJ2-7,TRBD1,CSVRGDRGYEQYF,TGCAGCGTTAGGGGGGACAGGGGTTACGAGCAGTACTTC
few,TRBV7-8,TRBJ1-1,NA,CASSLLGEGTEAFF,TGTGCCAGCAGCTTGTTGGGTGAGGGGACTGAAGCTTTCTTT
NA,TRBV5-6,TRBJ1-5,NA,CASSLSDRRDNQPQHF,TGTGCCAGCAGCTTGTCAGACCGGAGGGATAATCAGCCCCAGCATTTT
once,TRBV4-1,TRBJ2-7,TRBD2,CASSQERRLAHLEQYF,TGCGCCAGCAGCCAAGAAAGGAGACTAGCCCACTTGGAGCAGTACTTC
many,TRBV6-1,TRBJ1-1,NA,CASSPTFQGNTEAFF,TGTGCCAGCAGTCCCACTTTCCAGGGGAACACTGAAGCTTTCTTT
NA,TRBV12-3/TRBV12-4,TRBJ1-3,NA,CASHRASGNTIYF,TGTGCCAGTCACCGGGCCTCTGGAAACACCATATATTTT
many,TRBV20-1,TRBJ1-2,TRBD1,CSATSGGNYGYTF,TGCAGTGCTACCTCAGGGGGCAACTATGGCTACACCTTC
few,TRBV27,TRBJ1-2,NA,CASSLMEGYGYTF,TGTGCCAGCAGTTTAATGGAAGGCTATGGCTACACCTTC
few,TRBV14,TRBJ2-7,NA,CASSQDLLAEQYF,TGTGCCAGCAGCCAAGATTTGTTGGCCGAGCAGTACTTC
NA,TRBV20-1,TRBJ2-7,TRBD1,CSAQTGADYEQYF,TGCAGTGCCCAAACAGGGGCGGATTACGAGCAGTACTTC
NA,TRBV6-1,TRBJ1-4,NA,CASSDGSTNEKLFF,TGTGCCAGCAGTGACGGATCAACTAATGAAAAACTGTTTTTT
few,TRBV5-6,TRBJ2-4,NA,CASSFSLLGSIAKNIQYF,TGTGCCAGCAGCTTCTCCCTTTTGGGTTCTATAGCCAAAAACATTCAGTACTTC
many,TRBV27,TRBJ1-5,NA,CASSDVRVPAISQHF,TGTGCCAGCAGCGATGTCAGGGTCCCTGCGATATCCCAGCATTTT
NA,TRBV6-1,TRBJ2-5,TRBD1,CASTNRTGRPQETQYF,TGTGCCAGCACTAACCGGACAGGGCGACCTCAAGAGACCCAGTACTTC
many,TRBV28,TRBJ1-2,TRBD1,CASRNAGQGEYYGYTF,TGTGCCAGCAGAAACGCCGGACAGGGCGAATACTATGGCTACACCTTC
NA,TRBV6-5,TRBJ1-4,NA,CASSYLRQATNEKLFF,TGTGCCAGCAGTTACCTACGACAAGCAACTAATGAAAAACTGTTTTTT
few,TRBV18,TRBJ1-1,TRBD1,CASSLRTGSMNTEAFF,TGTGCCAGCTCACTAAGGACAGGTTCCATGAACACTGAAGCTTTCTTT
few,TRBV5-8,TRBJ1-1,TRBD1,CASSLGTGISTEAFF,TGTGCCAGCAGCTTGGGGACAGGGATAAGCACTGAAGCTTTCTTT
few,TRBV10-3,TRBJ2-7,NA,CAISDTGDIGEQYF,TGTGCCATCAGTGACACCGGGGACATCGGGGAGCAGTACTTC